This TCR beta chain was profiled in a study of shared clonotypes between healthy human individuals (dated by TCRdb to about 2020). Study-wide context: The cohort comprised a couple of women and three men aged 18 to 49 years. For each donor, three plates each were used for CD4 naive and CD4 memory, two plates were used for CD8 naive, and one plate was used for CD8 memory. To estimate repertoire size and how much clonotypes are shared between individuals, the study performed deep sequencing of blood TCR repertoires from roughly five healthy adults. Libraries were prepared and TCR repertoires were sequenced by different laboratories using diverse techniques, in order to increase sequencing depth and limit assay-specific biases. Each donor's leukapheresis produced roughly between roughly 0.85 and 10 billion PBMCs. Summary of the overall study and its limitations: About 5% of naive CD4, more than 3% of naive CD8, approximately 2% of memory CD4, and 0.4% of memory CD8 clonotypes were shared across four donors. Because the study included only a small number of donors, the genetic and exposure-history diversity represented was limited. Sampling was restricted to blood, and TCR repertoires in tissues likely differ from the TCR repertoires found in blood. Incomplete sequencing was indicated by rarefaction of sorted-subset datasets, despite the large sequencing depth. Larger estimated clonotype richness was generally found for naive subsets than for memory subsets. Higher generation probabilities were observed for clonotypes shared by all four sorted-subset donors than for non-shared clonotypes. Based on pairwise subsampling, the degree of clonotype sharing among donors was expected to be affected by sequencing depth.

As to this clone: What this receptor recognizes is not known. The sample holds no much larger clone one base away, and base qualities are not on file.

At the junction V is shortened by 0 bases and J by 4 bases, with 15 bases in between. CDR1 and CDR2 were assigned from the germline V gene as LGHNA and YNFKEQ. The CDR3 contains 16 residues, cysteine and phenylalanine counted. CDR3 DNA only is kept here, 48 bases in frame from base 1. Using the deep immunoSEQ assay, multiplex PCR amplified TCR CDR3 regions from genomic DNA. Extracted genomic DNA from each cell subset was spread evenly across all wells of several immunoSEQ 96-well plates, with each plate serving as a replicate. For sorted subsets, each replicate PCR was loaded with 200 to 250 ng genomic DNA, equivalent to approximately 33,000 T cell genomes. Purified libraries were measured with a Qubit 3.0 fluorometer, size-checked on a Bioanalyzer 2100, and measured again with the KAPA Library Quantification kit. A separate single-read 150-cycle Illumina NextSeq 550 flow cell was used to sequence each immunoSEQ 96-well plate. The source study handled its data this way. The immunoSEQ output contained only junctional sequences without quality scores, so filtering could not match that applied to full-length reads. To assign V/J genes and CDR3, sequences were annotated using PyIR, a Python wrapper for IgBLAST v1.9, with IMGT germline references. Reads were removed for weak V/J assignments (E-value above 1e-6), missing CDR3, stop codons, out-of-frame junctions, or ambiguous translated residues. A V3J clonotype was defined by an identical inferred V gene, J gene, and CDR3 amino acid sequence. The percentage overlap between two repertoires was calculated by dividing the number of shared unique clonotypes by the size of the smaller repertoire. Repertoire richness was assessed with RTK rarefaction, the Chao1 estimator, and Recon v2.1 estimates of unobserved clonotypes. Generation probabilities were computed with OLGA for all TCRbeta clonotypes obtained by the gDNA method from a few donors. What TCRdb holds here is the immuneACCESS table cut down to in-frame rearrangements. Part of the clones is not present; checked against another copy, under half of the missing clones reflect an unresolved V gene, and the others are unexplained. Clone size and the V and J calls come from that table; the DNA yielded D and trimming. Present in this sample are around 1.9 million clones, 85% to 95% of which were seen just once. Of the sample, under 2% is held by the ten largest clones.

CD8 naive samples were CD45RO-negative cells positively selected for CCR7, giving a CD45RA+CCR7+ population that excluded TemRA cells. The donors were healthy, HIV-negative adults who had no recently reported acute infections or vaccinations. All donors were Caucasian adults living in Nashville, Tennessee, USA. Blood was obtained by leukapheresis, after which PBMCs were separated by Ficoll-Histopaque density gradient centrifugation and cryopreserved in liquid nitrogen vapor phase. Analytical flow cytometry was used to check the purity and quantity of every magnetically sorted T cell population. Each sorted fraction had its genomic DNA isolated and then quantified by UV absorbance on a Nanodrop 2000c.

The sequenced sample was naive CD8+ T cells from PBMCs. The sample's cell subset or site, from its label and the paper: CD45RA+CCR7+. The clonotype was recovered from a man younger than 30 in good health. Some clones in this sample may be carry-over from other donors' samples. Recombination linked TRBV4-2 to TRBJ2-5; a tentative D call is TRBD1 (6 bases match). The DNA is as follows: TGTGCCAGCAGCCAAGACCGCTCATGGGGGCTAGAGACCCAGTACTTC. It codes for CASSQDRSWGLETQYF.